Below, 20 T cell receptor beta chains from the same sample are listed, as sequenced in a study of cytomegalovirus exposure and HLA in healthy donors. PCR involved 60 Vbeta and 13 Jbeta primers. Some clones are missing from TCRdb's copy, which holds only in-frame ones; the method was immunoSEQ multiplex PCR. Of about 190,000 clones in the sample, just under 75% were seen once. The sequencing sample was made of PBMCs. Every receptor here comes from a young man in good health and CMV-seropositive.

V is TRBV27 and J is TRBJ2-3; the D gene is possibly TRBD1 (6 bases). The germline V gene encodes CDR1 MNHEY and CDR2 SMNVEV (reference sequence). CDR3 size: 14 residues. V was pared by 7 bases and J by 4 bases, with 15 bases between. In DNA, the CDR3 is TGTGCCAGCACCCTACAGGGTCGGTCAGATACGCAGTATTTT. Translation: CASTLQGRSDTQYF.

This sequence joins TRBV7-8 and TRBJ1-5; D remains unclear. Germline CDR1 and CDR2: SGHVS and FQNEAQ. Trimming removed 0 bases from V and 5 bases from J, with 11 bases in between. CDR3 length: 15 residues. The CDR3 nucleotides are TGTGCCAGCAGCTTAGCAGCGGGTTTGGATCAGCCCCAGCATTTT. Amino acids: CASSLAAGLDQPQHF.

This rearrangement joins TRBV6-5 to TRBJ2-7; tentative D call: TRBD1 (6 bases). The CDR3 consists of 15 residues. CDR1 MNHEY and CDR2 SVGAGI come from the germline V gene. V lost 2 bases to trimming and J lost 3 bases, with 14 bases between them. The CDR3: CASSYAGQFNYEQYF. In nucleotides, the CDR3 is TGTGCCAGCAGTTACGCTGGACAGTTCAACTACGAGCAGTACTTC.

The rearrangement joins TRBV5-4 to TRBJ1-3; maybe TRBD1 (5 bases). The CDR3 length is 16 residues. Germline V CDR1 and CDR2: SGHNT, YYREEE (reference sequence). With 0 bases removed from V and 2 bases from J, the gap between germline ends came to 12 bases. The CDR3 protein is CASSLGGVQAGNTIYF. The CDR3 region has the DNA TGTGCCAGCAGCTTGGGGGGGGTACAGGCTGGAAACACCATATATTTT.

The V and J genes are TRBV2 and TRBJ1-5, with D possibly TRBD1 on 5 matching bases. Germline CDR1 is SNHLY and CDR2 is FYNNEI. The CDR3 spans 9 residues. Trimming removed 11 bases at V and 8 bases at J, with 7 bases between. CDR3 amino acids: CASGEPQHF. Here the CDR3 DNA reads TGTGCCTCGGGGGAGCCCCAGCATTTT.

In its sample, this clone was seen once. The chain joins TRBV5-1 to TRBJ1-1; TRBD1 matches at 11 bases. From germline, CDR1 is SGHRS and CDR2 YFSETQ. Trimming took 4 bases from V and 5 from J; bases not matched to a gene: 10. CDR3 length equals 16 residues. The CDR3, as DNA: TGCGCCAGCAGCCTCCGGACAGGGGGCGCAGAGACTGAAGCTTTCTTT. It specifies CASSLRTGGAETEAFF.

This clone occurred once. CDR3 DNA: TGTGCCAGCAGCCAAGACGGCAGTCTAGCGGGACTATCCTACGAGCAGTACTTC. Translation gives CASSQDGSLAGLSYEQYF. The chain has TRBV4-2 and TRBJ2-7, with 9 nucleotides matching TRBD2. Germline CDR1 reads LGHNA; CDR2 reads YNFKEQ. With V trimmed by 0 bases and J by 1 base, 10 bases remained unmatched. The CDR3 totals 18 residues.

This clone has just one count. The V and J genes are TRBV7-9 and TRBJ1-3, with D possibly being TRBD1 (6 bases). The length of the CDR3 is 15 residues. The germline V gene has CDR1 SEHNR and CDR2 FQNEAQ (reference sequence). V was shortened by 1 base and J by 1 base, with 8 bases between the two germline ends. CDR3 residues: CASSLGTASGNTIYF. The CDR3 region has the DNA TGTGCCAGCAGCTTAGGGACAGCTTCTGGAAACACCATATATTTT.

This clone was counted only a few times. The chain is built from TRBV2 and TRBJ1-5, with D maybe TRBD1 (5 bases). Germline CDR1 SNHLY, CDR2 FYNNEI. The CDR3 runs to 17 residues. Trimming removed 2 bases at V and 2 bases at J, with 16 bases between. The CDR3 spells CASSEMGLRFGNQPQHF. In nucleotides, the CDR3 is TGTGCCAGCAGTGAAATGGGACTTCGGTTCGGCAATCAGCCCCAGCATTTT.

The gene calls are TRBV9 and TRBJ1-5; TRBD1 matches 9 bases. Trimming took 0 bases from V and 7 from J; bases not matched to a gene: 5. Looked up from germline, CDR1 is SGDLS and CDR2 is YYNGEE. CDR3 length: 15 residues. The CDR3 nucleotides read TGTGCCAGCAGCGTAGAAGGGACAGGGAAACAGCCCCAGCATTTT. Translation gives CASSVEGTGKQPQHF.

CDR3 amino acids: CASSLAVGQGRNYGYTF. The CDR3 nucleotides are TGTGCCAGCAGCTTAGCGGTTGGACAGGGAAGGAACTATGGCTACACCTTC. The chain links TRBV7-2 to TRBJ1-2; 8 nucleotides align to TRBD1. The V segment lost 0 bases and the J segment 2 bases; nucleotides outside the gene matches: 8. The CDR3 is 17 residues long. The germline CDR1 and CDR2 sequences are SGHTA and FQGNSA.

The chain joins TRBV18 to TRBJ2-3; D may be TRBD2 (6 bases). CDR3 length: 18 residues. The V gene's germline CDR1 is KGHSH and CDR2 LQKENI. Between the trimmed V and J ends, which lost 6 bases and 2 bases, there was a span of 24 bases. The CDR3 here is CASSLRPNVEGLTDTQYF. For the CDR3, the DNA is TGTGCCAGCTCTCTCAGACCGAACGTGGAGGGGCTCACAGATACGCAGTATTTT.

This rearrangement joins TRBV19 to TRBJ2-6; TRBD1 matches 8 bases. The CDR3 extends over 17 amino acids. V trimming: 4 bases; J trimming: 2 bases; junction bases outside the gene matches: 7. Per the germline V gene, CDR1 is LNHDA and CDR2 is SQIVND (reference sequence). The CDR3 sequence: CASSTGQGRPGANVLTF. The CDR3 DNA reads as TGTGCCAGTAGTACAGGACAGGGAAGGCCTGGGGCCAACGTCCTGACTTTC.

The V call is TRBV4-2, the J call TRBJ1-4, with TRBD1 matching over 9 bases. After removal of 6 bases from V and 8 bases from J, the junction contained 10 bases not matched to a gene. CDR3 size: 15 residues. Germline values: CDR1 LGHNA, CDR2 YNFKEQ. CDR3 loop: CASRYQGTGREKLFF. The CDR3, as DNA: TGTGCCAGCAGGTACCAGGGGACAGGGCGCGAAAAACTGTTTTTT.

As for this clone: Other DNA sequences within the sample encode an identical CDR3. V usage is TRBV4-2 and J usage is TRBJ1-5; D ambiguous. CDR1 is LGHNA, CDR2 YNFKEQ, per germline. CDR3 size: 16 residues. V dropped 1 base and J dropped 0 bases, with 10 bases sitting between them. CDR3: CASSQATGNSNQPQHF. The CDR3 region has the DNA TGTGCCAGCAGCCAAGCGACGGGTAATAGCAATCAGCCCCAGCATTTT.

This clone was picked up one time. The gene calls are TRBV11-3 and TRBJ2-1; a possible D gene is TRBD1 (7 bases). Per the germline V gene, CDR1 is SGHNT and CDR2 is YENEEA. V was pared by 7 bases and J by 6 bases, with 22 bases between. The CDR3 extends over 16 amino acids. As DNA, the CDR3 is TGTGCCAGCACACATCCGGGGGTTTCAGGGGGCAATGAGCAGTTCTTC. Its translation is CASTHPGVSGGNEQFF.

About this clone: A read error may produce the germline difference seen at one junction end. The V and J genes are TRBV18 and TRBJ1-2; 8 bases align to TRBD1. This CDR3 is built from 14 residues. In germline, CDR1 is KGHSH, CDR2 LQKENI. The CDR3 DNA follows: TGTGCCAGCTCACCACTGCAGGGGGCTTCAGAAACTTCCTTC. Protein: CASSPLQGASETSF.

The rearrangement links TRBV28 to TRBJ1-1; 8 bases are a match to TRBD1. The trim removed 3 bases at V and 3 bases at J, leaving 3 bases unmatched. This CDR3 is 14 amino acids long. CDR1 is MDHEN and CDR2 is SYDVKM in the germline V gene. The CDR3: CASSFLDRDTEAFF. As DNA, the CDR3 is TGTGCCAGCAGTTTCCTGGACAGGGACACTGAAGCTTTCTTT.

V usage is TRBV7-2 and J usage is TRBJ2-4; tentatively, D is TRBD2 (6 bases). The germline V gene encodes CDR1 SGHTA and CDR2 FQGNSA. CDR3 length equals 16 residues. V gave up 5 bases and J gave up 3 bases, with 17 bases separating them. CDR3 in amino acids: CASSAPRGIGKNIQYF. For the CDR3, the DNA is TGTGCCAGCAGCGCCCCCCGGGGGATCGGCAAAAACATTCAGTACTTC.

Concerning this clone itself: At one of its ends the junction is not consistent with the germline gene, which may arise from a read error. The CDR3 DNA is TGTGCCAGCAGCCGGACTAGCGAGGGAGAAGAGACCCAGCACTTC. This codes for CASSRTSEGEETQHF. The chain couples TRBV28 to TRBJ2-5; the match to TRBD2 covers 9 bases. Germline lookup yields CDR1 MDHEN and CDR2 SYDVKM. The length of the CDR3 is 15 residues.